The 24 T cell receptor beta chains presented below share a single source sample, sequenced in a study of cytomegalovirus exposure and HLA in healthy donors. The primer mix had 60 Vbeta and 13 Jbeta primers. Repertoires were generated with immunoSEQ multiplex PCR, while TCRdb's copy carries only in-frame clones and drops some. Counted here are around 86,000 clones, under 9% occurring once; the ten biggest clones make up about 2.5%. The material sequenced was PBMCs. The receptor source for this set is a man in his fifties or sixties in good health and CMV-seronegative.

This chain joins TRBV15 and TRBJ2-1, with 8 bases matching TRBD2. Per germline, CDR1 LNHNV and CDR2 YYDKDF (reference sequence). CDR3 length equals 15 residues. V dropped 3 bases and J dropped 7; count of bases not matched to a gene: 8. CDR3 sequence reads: CATSRGREGLNEQFF. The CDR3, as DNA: TGTGCCACCAGCAGGGGACGGGAGGGGTTGAATGAGCAGTTCTTC.

The CDR3 nucleotides are TGTGCCAGCAGCTACGGGACTAGCGGGACCACGCAGTATTTT. Translated: CASSYGTSGTTQYF. The chain carries TRBV7-9 and TRBJ2-3, with 13 positions matching TRBD2. The CDR3 has 14 residues. The V and J ends lost 4 bases and 9 bases, in that order; junction bases with no gene match: 4. CDR1 and CDR2 from the germline V gene are SEHNR and FQNEAQ (reference sequence).

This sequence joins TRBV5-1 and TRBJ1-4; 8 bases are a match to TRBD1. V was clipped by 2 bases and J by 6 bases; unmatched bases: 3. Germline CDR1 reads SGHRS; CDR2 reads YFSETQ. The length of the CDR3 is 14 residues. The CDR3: CASSFRGRDEKLFF. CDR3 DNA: TGCGCCAGCAGCTTCAGGGGGCGGGATGAAAAACTGTTTTTT.

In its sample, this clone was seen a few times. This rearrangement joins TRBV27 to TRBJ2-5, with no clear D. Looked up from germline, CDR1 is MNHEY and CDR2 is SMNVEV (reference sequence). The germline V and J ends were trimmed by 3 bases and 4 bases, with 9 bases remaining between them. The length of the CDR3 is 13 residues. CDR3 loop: CASSFGLSETQYF. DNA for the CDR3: TGTGCCAGCAGTTTTGGCCTCTCAGAGACCCAGTACTTC.

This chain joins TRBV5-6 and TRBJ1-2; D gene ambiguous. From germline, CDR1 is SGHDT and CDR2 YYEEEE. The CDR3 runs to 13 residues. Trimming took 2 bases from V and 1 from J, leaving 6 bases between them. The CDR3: CASSLANNYGYTF. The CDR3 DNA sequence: TGTGCCAGCAGCTTAGCGAATAACTATGGCTACACCTTC.

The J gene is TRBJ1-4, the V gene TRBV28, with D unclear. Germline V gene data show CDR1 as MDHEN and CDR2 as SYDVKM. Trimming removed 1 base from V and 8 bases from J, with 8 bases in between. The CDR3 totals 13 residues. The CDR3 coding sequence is TGTGCCAGCAGTTTATTCAGAGGAGAAAAACTGTTTTTT. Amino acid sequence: CASSLFRGEKLFF.

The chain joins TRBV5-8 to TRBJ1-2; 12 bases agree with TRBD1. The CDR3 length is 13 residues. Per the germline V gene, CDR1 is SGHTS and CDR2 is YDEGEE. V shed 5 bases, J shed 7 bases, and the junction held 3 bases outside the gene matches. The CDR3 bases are TGTGCCAGCAGTCGGGACAGGGGGCTTGGCTACACCTTC. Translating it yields CASSRDRGLGYTF.

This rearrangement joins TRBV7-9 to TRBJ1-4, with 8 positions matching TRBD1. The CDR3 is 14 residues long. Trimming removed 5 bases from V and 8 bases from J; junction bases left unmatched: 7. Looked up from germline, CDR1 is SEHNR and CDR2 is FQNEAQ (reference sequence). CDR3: CASSARTGTEKLFF. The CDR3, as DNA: TGTGCCAGCAGCGCCCGGACAGGGACCGAAAAACTGTTTTTT.

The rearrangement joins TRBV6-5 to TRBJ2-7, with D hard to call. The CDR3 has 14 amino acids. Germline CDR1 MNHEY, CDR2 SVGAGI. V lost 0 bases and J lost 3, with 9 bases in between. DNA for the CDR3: TGTGCCAGCAGTTACTCCGGCGGTAGCTACGAGCAGTACTTC. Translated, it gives CASSYSGGSYEQYF.

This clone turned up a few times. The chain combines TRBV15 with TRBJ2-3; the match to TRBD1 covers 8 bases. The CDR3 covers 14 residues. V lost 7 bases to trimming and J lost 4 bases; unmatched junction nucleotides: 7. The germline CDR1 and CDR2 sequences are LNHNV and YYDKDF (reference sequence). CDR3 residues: CATKPDRVADTQYF. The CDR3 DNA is TGTGCCACCAAGCCGGACAGGGTGGCAGATACGCAGTATTTT.

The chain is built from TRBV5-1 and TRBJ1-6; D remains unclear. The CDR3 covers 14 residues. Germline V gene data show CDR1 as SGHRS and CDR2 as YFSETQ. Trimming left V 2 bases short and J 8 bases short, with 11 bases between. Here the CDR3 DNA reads TGCGCCAGCAGCTTTAACCTCGGAGATTCACCCCTCCACTTT. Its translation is CASSFNLGDSPLHF.

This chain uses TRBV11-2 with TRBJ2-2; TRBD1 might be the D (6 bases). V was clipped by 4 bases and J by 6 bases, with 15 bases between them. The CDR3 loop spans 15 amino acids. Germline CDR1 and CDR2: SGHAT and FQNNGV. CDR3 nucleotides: TGTGCCAGCAGCTCTCTACGCGAGGGGGCCGGGGAGCTGTTTTTT. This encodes CASSSLREGAGELFF.

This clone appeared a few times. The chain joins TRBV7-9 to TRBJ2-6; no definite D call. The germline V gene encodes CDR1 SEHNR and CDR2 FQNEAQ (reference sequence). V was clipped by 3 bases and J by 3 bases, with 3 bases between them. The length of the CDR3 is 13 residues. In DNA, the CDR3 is TGTGCCAGCAGCTTCGTTGGGGCCAACGTCCTGACTTTC. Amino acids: CASSFVGANVLTF. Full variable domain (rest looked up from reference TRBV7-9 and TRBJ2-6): DTGVSQNPRHKITKRGQNVTFRCDPISEHNRLYWYRQTLGQGPEFLTYFQNEAQLEKSRLLSDRFSAERPKGSFSTLEIQRTEQGDSAMYLCASSFVGANVLTFGAGSRLTVL.

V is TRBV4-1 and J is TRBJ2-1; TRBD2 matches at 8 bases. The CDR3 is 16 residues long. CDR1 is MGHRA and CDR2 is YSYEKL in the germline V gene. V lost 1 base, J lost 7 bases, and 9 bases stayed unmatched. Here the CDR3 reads CASSQAGGGGRNEQFF. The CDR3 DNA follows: TGCGCCAGCAGCCAAGCTGGAGGCGGGGGGAGAAATGAGCAGTTCTTC.

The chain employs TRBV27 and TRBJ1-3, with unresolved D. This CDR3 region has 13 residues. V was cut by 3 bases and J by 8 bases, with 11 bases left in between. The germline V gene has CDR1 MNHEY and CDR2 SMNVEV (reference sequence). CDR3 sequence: CASSFSPRDTIYF. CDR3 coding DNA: TGTGCCAGCAGTTTCTCACCCCGGGACACCATATATTTT.

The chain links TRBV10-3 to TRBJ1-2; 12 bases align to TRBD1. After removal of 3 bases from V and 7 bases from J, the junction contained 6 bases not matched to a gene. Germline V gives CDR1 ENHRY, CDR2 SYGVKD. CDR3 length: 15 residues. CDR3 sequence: CAISDPGQGARGYTF. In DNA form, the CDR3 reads TGTGCCATCAGTGACCCGGGACAGGGGGCGCGTGGCTACACCTTC.

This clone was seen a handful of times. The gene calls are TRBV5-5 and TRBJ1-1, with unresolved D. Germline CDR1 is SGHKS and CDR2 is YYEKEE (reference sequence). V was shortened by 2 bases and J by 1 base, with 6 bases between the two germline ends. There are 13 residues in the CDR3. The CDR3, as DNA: TGTGCCAGCAGCTTTCCCAGGAACACTGAAGCTTTCTTT. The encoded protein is CASSFPRNTEAFF.

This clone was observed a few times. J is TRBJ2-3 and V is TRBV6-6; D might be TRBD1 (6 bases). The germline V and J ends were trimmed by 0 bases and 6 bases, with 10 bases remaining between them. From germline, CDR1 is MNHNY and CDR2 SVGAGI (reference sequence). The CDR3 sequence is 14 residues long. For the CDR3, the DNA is TGTGCCAGCAGTTACTCGGTGGGGGCGGATACGCAGTATTTT. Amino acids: CASSYSVGADTQYF.

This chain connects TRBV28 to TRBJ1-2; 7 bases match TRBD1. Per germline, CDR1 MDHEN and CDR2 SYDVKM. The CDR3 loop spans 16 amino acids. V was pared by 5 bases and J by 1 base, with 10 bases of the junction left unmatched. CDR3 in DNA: TGTGCCAGCAGTCAACCTCGGGACAGTAATAACTATGGCTACACCTTC. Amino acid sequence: CASSQPRDSNNYGYTF.

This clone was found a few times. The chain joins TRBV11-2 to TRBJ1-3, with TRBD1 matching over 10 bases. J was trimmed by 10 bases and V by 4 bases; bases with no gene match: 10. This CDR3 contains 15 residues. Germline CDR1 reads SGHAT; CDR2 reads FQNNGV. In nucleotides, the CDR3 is TGTGCCAGCAGCTACCGGACAGGGGGTTCCTATACCATATATTTT. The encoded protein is CASSYRTGGSYTIYF. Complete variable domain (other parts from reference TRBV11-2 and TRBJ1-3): EAGVAQSPRYKIIEKRQSVAFWCNPISGHATLYWYQQILGQGPKLLIQFQNNGVVDDSQLPKDRFSAERLKGVDSTLKIQPAKLEDSAVYLCASSYRTGGSYTIYFGEGSWLTVV.

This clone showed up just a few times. This chain's CDR3 is CASSTGAKTQYF. The CDR3, as DNA: TGTGCCAGCAGCACAGGGGCAAAGACCCAGTACTTC. J is TRBJ2-5 and V is TRBV28; 7 nucleotides line up with TRBD1. Per the germline V gene, CDR1 is MDHEN and CDR2 is SYDVKM. V gave up 6 bases and J gave up 6 bases; unmatched junction bases: 4. This CDR3 is built from 12 residues.

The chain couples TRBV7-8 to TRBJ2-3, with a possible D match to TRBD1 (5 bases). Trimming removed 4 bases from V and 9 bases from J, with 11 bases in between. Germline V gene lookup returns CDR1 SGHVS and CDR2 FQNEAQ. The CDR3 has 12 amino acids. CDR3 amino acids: CASSSGSETQYF. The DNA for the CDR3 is TGTGCCAGCAGCTCAGGGTCCGAAACGCAGTATTTT.

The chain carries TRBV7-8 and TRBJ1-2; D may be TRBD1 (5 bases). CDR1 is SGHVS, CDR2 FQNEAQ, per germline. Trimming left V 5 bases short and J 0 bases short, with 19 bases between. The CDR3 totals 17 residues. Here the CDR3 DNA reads TGTGCCAGCAGCGCGACTTTCAGACAGTCGGCTAACTATGGCTACACCTTC. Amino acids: CASSATFRQSANYGYTF.

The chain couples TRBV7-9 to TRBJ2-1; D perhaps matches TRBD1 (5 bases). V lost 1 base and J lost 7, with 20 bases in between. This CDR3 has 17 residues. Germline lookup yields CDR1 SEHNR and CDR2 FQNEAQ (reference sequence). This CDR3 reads CASSLERRTGSRNEQFF. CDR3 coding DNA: TGTGCCAGCAGCTTAGAAAGGCGAACAGGTTCGAGAAATGAGCAGTTCTTC.